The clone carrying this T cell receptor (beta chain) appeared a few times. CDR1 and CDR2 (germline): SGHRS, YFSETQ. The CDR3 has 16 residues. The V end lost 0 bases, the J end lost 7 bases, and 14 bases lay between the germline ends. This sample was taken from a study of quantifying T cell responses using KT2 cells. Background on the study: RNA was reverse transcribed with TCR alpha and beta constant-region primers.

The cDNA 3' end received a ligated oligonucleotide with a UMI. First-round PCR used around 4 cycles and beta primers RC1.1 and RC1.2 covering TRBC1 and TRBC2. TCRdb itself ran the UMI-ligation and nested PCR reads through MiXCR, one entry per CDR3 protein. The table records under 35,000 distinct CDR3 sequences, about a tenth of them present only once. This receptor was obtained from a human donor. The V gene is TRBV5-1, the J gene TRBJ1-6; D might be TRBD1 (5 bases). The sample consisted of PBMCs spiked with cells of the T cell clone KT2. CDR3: CASSLVNTGPNSPLHF. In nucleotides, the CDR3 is TGCGCCAGCAGCTTGGTGAATACGGGACCGAATTCACCCCTCCACTTT. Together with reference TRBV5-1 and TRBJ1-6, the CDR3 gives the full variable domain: KAGVTQTPRYLIKTRGQQVTLSCSPISGHRSVSWYQQTPGQGLQFLFEYFSETQRNKGNFPGRFSGRQFSNSRSEMNVSTLELGDSALYLCASSLVNTGPNSPLHFGNGTRLTVT.